This T cell receptor (beta chain) came from a study of CD4+ T cells in melanoma (dated by TCRdb to between 2022 and 2023). Concerning the study at large: Neoantigen-specific CD4+ T cells in human melanoma were what the study investigated. The investigation overall reported the following: Neoantigen-specific CD4+ T cells in melanoma were reported to show diverse differentiation states. The report described a correlation between neoantigen-specific CD4+ T cells and the function of CD8+ T cells, macrophages and B cells.

The library was prepared using the immunoSEQ multiplex PCR assay. TCRdb mirrors the immuneACCESS table, restricted to in-frame sequences. Some clones are absent from its copies; in checked studies, under half trace to an unresolved V gene, and the reason for the others is unknown. Recorded for this sample are some 120,000 clones; roughly 90% of them occurred a single time. 2.5% to 3.5% of the sample is held by the ten biggest clonotypes. As concerns this clone: This receptor's antigen is unknown. Base-call qualities are not available, and no considerably larger clone is one nucleotide away.

The junction shows trimming of 0 bases on V and 5 bases on J, plus 8 bases between the germline ends. The CDR3 runs 13 residues from the cysteine to the phenylalanine. Only CDR3 DNA is held: 39 bases, read in frame from base 1. CDR1 is given as SGHNT and CDR2 as YYREEE, both from the germline V gene (reference sequence). The donors were melanoma patients. The receptor was isolated from a human donor with melanoma. Input material: peripheral blood. This sequence uses TRBV5-4 and TRBJ2-5, with the D gene not confidently named. The CDR3 protein is CASSLDLRETQYF. The nucleotide sequence is given as TGTGCCAGCAGCTTGGACCTTCGGGAGACCCAGTACTTC.